This T cell receptor beta chain emerged from a study of CD8 T cells in Susac syndrome. Study observations and caveats: The TCR sequencing and HLA analysis in the study involved a relatively small number of individuals, as the study acknowledged.

Sequencing of TCR beta was performed on blood CD8+ and CD4+ T cells. Healthy donors constituted the controls, which were matched for age and sex. On this clonotype: What it recognizes is unknown.

The germline V gene encodes CDR1 MGHDK and CDR2 SYGVNS. The CDR3 covers 18 residues. The V end was cut by 4 bases, the J end by 6 bases, with 24 bases between. RNA amounts of about 0.45 to 1 ug underwent reverse transcription with random hexamers. It was immunoSEQ multiplex PCR that amplified TCR beta CDR3 across 54 Vbeta and 13 Jbeta. TCRdb re-called the immunoSEQ multiplex PCR reads through MiXCR, storing one row per CDR3 protein. The sample includes approximately 120,000 distinct CDR3 sequences, 90% to 95% of them seen just once. Sequenced sample: CD4+ T cells from PBMCs. This clonotype was sampled from a human donor in good health. The chain employs TRBV25-1 and TRBJ2-2; tentative D call: TRBD1 (8 bases). Here the CDR3 DNA reads TGTGCCAGCAGTGGCGGGGAGGGGCGACAGGGGAGGTCCGGGGAGCTGTTTTTT. Protein: CASSGGEGRQGRSGELFF.